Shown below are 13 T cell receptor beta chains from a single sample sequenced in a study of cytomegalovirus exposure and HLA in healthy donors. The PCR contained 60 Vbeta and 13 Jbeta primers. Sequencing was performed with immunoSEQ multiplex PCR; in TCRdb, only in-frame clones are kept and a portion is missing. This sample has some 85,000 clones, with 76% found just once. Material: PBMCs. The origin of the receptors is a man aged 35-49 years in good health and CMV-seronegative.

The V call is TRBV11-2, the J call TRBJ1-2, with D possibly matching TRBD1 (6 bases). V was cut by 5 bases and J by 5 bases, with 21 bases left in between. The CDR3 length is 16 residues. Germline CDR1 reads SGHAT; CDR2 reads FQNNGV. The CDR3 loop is CASSPMDSSLLYGYTF. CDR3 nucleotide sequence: TGTGCCAGCAGCCCAATGGACAGTTCACTTCTGTATGGCTACACCTTC.

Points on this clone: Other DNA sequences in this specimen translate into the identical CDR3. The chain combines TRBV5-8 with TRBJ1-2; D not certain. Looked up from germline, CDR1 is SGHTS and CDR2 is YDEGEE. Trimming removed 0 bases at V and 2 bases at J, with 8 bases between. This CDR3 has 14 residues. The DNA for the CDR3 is TGTGCCAGCAGCTTGGTAACAGTGAACTATGGCTACACCTTC. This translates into CASSLVTVNYGYTF.

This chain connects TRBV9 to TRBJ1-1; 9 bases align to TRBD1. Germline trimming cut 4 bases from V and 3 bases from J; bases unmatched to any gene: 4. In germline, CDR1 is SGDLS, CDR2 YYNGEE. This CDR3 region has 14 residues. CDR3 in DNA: TGTGCCAGCAGCCTGTGGGACAGGGACACTGAAGCTTTCTTT. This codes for CASSLWDRDTEAFF.

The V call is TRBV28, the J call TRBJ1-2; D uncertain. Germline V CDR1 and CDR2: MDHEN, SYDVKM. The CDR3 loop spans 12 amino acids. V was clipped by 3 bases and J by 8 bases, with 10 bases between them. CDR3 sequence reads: CASSFGQRGYTF. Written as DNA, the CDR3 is TGTGCCAGCAGTTTCGGCCAGAGGGGCTACACCTTC.

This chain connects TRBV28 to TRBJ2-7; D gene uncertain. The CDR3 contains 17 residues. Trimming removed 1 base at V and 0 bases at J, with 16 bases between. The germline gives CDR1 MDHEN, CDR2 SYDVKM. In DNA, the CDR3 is TGTGCCAGCAGTTTATTCCGGCGCGAGGCGAACTCCTACGAGCAGTACTTC. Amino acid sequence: CASSLFRREANSYEQYF.

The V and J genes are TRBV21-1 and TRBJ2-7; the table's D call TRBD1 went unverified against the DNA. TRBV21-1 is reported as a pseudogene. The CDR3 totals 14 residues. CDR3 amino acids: CASPEGDGSYEQYF. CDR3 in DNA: TGTGCCAGCCCCGAGGGGGACGGGTCCTACGAGCAGTACTTC.

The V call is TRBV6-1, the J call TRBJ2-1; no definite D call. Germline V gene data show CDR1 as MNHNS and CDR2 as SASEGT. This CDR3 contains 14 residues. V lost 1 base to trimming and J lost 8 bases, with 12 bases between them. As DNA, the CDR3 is TGTGCCAGCAGTGAAGGGTTGGCAGTCGATGAGCAGTTCTTC. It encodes CASSEGLAVDEQFF.

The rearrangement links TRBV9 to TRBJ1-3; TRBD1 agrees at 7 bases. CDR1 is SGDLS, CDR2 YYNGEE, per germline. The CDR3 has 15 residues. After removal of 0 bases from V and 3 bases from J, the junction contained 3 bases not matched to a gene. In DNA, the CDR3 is TGTGCCAGCAGCGTAGTGTCAGGGGGTGGAAACACCATATATTTT. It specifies CASSVVSGGGNTIYF.

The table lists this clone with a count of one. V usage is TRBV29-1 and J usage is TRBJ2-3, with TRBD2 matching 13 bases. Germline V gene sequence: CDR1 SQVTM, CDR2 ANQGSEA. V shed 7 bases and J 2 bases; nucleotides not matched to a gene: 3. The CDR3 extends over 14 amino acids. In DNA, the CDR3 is TGCAGCGGACTAGCGGGGGGTACCACAGATACGCAGTATTTT. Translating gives CSGLAGGTTDTQYF.

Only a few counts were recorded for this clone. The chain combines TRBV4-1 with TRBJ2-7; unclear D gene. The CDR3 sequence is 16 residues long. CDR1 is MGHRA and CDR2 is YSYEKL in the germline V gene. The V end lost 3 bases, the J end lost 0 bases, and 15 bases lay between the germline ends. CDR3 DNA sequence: TGCGCCAGCAGCCAGGTAGACATGGGCTTCTCCTACGAGCAGTACTTC. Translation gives CASSQVDMGFSYEQYF.

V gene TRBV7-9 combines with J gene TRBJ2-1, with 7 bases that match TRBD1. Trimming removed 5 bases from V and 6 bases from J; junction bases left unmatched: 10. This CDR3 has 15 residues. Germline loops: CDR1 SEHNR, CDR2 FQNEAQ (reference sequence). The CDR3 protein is CASSQGQTPGNEQFF. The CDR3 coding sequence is TGTGCCAGCAGCCAGGGACAGACCCCGGGCAATGAGCAGTTCTTC. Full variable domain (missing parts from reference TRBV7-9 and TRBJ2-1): DTGVSQNPRHKITKRGQNVTFRCDPISEHNRLYWYRQTLGQGPEFLTYFQNEAQLEKSRLLSDRFSAERPKGSFSTLEIQRTEQGDSAMYLCASSQGQTPGNEQFFGPGTRLTVL.

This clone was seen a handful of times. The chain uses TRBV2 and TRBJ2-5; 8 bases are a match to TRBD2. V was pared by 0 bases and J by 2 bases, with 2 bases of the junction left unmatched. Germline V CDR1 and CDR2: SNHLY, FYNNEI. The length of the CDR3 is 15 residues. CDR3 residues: CASSEAGLVQETQYF. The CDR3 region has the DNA TGTGCCAGCAGTGAAGCGGGACTAGTGCAAGAGACCCAGTACTTC.

The CDR3: CASSSGLAGAYYNEQFF. The CDR3 DNA reads TGTGCCAGCAGCTCGGGACTAGCGGGGGCCTACTACAATGAGCAGTTCTTC. The chain has TRBV7-6 and TRBJ2-1; 14 bases align to TRBD2. The length of the CDR3 is 17 residues. V was pared by 4 bases and J by 3 bases, with 5 bases of the junction left unmatched. Germline CDR1 SGHVS, CDR2 FNYEAQ.